This paragraph covers one T cell receptor beta chain sequence. What it binds is not known. The sample belongs to a study of cytomegalovirus exposure and HLA in healthy donors. In the study overall: For the approximately 360 genotyped donors, 81% fell within the Caucasian-associated ancestry cluster. Study outcomes and limitations: The classifier reportedly diagnosed cytomegalovirus status with high specificity and sensitivity. Most sequenced TCRs were rare (though some public TCRs occurred in many donors). TRBV6-2, TRBV6-3 and other indistinguishable V segments were excluded.

The PCR contained 60 Vbeta and 13 Jbeta primers. Sequencing used immunoSEQ multiplex PCR; TCRdb keeps in-frame clones, though not all of them. Seen here are more than 45,000 clones, almost 85% observed once, and the top ten hold 2.9%. There are 13 residues in the CDR3. Germline V gene sequence: CDR1 SQVTM, CDR2 ANQGSEA. V lost 4 bases to trimming and J lost 2 bases, with 10 bases between them. The genes are TRBV29-1 and TRBJ2-3; D uncertain. This TCR derives from a man aged 50 or older in good health and CMV-seronegative. Sequenced input: PBMCs. The CDR3 nucleotides are TGCAGCGTTGCCCCAGTATTCACAGATACGCAGTATTTT. Translation: CSVAPVFTDTQYF.